The source of this T cell receptor beta chain is a study of PD-1 blockade in classical Hodgkin lymphoma. Repertoires were generated with immunoSEQ multiplex PCR, while TCRdb's copy carries only in-frame clones and drops some. Here the sample spans about 97,000 clones, over 70% being singletons. After autologous stem cell transplantation all patients relapsed, and prior brentuximab vedotin exposure differed between cohorts. This clone was seen more than once but under ten times. The CDR3 loop spans 15 amino acids. The ends were cut back, 2 bases at V and 5 bases at J, with 17 bases in the middle. Germline loops: CDR1 SGHRS, CDR2 YFSETQ.

This TCR was sampled from a human donor with classical Hodgkin lymphoma. This specimen consisted of peripheral blood mononuclear cells (PBMCs), obtained at baseline. This sequence joins TRBV5-1 and TRBJ2-7, with D possibly being TRBD1 or TRBD2 (6 bases each). For the CDR3, the DNA is TGCGCCAGCAGCTTCGCCCGGGGGCTCACAGACGAGCAGTACTTC. It codes for CASSFARGLTDEQYF.